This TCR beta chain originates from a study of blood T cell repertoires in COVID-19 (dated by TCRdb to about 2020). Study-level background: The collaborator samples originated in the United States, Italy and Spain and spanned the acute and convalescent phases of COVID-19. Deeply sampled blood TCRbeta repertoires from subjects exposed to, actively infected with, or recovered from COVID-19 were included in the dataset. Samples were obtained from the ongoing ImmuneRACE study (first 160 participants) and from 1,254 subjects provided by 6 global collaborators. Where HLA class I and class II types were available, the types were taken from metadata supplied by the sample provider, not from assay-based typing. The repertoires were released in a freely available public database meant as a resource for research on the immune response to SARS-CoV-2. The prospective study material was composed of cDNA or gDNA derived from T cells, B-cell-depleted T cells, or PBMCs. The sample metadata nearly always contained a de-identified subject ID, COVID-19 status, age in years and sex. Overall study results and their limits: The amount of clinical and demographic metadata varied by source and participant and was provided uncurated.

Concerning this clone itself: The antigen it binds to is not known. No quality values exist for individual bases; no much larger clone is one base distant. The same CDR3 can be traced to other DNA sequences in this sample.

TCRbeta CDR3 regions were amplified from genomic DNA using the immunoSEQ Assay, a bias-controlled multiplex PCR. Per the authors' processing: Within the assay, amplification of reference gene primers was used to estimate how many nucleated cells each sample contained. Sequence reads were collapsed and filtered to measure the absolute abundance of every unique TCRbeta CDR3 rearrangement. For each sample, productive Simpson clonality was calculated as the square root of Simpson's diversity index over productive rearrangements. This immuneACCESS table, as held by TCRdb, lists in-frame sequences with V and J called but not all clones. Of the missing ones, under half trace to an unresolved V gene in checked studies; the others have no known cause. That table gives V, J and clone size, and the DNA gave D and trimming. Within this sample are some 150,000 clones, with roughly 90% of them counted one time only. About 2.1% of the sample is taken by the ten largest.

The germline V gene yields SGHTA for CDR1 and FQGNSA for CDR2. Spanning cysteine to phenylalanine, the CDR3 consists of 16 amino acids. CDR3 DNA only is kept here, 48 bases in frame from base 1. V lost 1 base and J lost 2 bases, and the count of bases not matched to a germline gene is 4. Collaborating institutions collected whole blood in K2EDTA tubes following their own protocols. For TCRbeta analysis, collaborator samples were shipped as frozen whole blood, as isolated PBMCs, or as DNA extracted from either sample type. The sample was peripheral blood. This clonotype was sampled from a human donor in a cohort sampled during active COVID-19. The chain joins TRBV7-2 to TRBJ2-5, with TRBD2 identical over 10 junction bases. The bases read TGTGCCAGCAGCTTAGGCGCTAGCGGGGGTCAAGAGACCCAGTACTTC. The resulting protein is CASSLGASGGQETQYF.